These 7 T cell receptor beta chains share one sample of origin, sequenced in a study of blood T cell repertoires in COVID-19. The data were produced by immunoSEQ multiplex PCR, yet TCRdb's version contains in-frame clones alone and is incomplete. This table has 650,000 to 800,000 clones, just under 90% appearing once. Sequencing was carried out using peripheral blood. The receptor set was obtained from a woman between 18 and 29 years old with acute or convalescent COVID-19.

The chain joins TRBV2 to TRBJ2-7; 9 bases are a match to TRBD1. Germline lookup yields CDR1 SNHLY and CDR2 FYNNEI. The CDR3 is 16 amino acids. V gave up 4 bases and J gave up 1 base; unmatched junction bases: 8. The CDR3 is CASSGDRVILSYEQYF. The CDR3 DNA follows: TGTGCCAGCAGTGGGGACAGGGTTATACTTTCCTACGAGCAGTACTTC. Full variable domain (rest looked up from reference TRBV2 and TRBJ2-7): EPEVTQTPSHQVTQMGQEVILRCVPISNHLYFYWYRQILGQKVEFLVSFYNNEISEKSEIFDDQFSVERPDGSNFTLKIRSTKLEDSAMYFCASSGDRVILSYEQYFGPGTRLTVT.

The V and J genes are TRBV3-1 (or the pseudogene TRBV3-2) and TRBJ1-1, with D tentatively TRBD1 (5 bases). The germline V and J ends were trimmed by 1 base and 10 bases, with 16 bases remaining between them. Germline V gene lookup returns CDR1 LGHDT and CDR2 YNNKEL (reference sequence). The CDR3 spans 14 residues. The CDR3 bases are TGTGCCAGCAGCCAAGGTGAAGGGGCCTACCGAGCTTTCTTT. This sequence encodes CASSQGEGAYRAFF.

This chain connects TRBV9 to TRBJ2-3; 9 nucleotides line up with TRBD2. The CDR3 is 17 amino acids. V shed 4 bases, J shed 2 bases, and the junction held 11 bases outside the gene matches. The germline CDR1 and CDR2 sequences are SGDLS and YYNGEE. CDR3 residues: CASSPRGGVILTDTQYF. As DNA, the CDR3 is TGTGCCAGCAGCCCGCGGGGGGGAGTCATCCTCACAGATACGCAGTATTTT.

The chain uses TRBV10-3 and TRBJ2-5, with 10 bases that match TRBD2. V lost 11 bases to trimming and J lost 2 bases; unmatched junction nucleotides: 5. There are 13 residues in the CDR3. Germline V lookup: CDR1 ENHRY, CDR2 SYGVKD. The CDR3 bases are TGTGCCGTCGGGACTAGCGTGCAAGAGACCCAGTACTTC. Protein: CAVGTSVQETQYF.

The V gene is TRBV28, the J gene TRBJ1-2; the match to TRBD1 covers 12 bases. V trimming: 3 bases; J trimming: 7 bases; junction bases outside the gene matches: 6. The CDR3 extends over 15 amino acids. The germline V gene has CDR1 MDHEN and CDR2 SYDVKM. CDR3: CASSFGDRGLSGYTF. CDR3 DNA: TGTGCCAGCAGTTTTGGGGACAGGGGGCTTAGTGGCTACACCTTC.

The V gene is TRBV4-1, the J gene TRBJ2-7, with a possible D match to TRBD2 (5 bases). Trimming removed 1 base at V and 1 base at J, with 8 bases between. The germline gives CDR1 MGHRA, CDR2 YSYEKL. This CDR3 is 14 amino acids long. CDR3 nucleotide sequence: TGCGCCAGCAGCCAAGGGTGGGAGTCCTACGAGCAGTACTTC. Translating gives CASSQGWESYEQYF.

The CDR3 bases are TGTGCCAGCAGCCAGAGCGGGGGGGCCTACGAGCAGTACTTC. It translates to CASSQSGGAYEQYF. The gene calls are TRBV3-1 (or the pseudogene TRBV3-2) and TRBJ2-7; 10 bases fit TRBD2. The germline V gene has CDR1 LGHDT and CDR2 YNNKEL (reference sequence). V lost 3 bases and J lost 2; bases outside the gene matches: 1. CDR3 length equals 14 residues.